What follows is one T cell receptor beta chain and its context. The data were obtained in a study of blood T cell repertoires in COVID-19. Study overall: Samples taken during acute and convalescent COVID-19 were collected in the United States, Italy and Spain.

Participants were aged 18 to 89 years from 20 to 30 US areas. Researchers sorted participants into cohorts using their self-reported clinical history. The CDR3 has 17 amino acids. Per germline, CDR1 LNHDA and CDR2 SQIVND (reference sequence). Trimming took 6 bases from V and 0 from J, leaving 18 bases between them. The assay was immunoSEQ multiplex PCR, and TCRdb's table has in-frame clones only and misses some. The table includes about 280,000 clones, 85% to 90% detected once. This clonotype was sampled from a woman aged 18-29 years with acute COVID-19. Input material: PBMCs or T cells enriched from blood (not recorded which). This chain links TRBV19 with TRBJ1-5, with a tentative D call TRBD1 (5 bases). CDR3 nucleotides: TGTGCCAGTAGAGACAGAGGTTTCGAACCTAGCAATCAGCCCCAGCATTTT. Its translation is CASRDRGFEPSNQPQHF.